This T cell receptor (beta chain) was found in a study of cytomegalovirus exposure and HLA in healthy donors. The overall study: The same platform was used for the 90 to 150 validation repertoires as for the approximately 730 first-cohort repertoires, as reported in a later analysis.

Study-wide results and limits: The dataset shows that most TCR sequences were rare, while some public TCRs occurred in many donors. The tendency of first-cohort TCR clusters to co-occur in the 110 or so validation repertoires emerged from a later analysis. Cytomegalovirus-associated TCR beta chains were listed, numbering 164.

The ends were cut back, 0 bases at V and 2 bases at J, with 12 bases in the middle. This CDR3 has 15 amino acids. Looked up from germline, CDR1 is SGDLS and CDR2 is YYNGEE. The repertoire was sequenced with immunoSEQ multiplex PCR; TCRdb's copy has only in-frame clones and lacks some. Of about 50,000 clones listed, about 92% were seen once; the top ten hold around 1.7%. A note on this clone: Its specificity is unknown.

This chain joins TRBV9 and TRBJ2-7, with D possibly being TRBD2 (5 bases). The origin of this receptor is a woman aged 18-30 years in good health and CMV-seropositive. The specimen was PBMCs. DNA of the CDR3: TGTGCCAGCAGCGTAGAAGTGGCGGGCCCCTACGAGCAGTACTTC. Its translation is CASSVEVAGPYEQYF.